The 30 T cell receptor beta chains below come from one sample, sequenced in a study of cytomegalovirus exposure and HLA in healthy donors. Primers included in the PCR were 60 Vbeta and 13 Jbeta primers. The repertoire was sequenced with immunoSEQ multiplex PCR; TCRdb's copy has only in-frame clones and lacks some. The table includes around 200,000 clones, roughly 80% detected once. Sequenced sample: PBMCs. The receptors originated from a boy aged 5-17 years in good health and CMV-seronegative.

In its sample, this clone was seen a few times. Relative to the germline gene, one junction end is altered; a read error may explain this. The chain links TRBV6-1 to TRBJ1-1; D not certain. The CDR3 is made up of 13 amino acids. The germline gives CDR1 MNHNS, CDR2 SASEGT. Here the CDR3 DNA reads TGTGCCAGCAGGGAAGGGTTAGACACTGAAGCTTTCTTT. It yields the protein CASREGLDTEAFF.

This clone was counted a few times. Other DNA sequences within the sample encode an identical CDR3. The chain employs TRBV7-3 and TRBJ2-3, with 9 bases identical to TRBD1. The CDR3 is 14 residues long. Per germline, CDR1 SGHTA and CDR2 FQGTGA. V gave up 4 bases and J gave up 3 bases; unmatched junction bases: 2. The CDR3 nucleotides read TGTGCCAGCAGCTCAGGACAGGGGACAGATACGCAGTATTTT. It codes for CASSSGQGTDTQYF.

V gene TRBV6-5 combines with J gene TRBJ2-5; 12 nucleotides line up with TRBD1. TRBJ2-7 matches the DNA end more closely, so the J call is doubtful. This CDR3 region has 14 residues. The V gene's germline CDR1 is MNHEY and CDR2 SVGAGI. The CDR3 loop reads CASSLGTGGNEQYF. DNA for the CDR3: TGTGCCAGCAGTCTCGGGACAGGGGGCAACGAGCAGTACTTC.

The CDR3 DNA reads TGTGCCAGCAGTAACCATCGACAGTACACTGAAGCTTTCTTT. Its protein is CASSNHRQYTEAFF. The chain employs TRBV6-5 and TRBJ1-1; the D gene is possibly TRBD1 (5 bases). V was pared by 5 bases and J by 3 bases, with 13 bases between. The CDR3 spans 14 residues. Germline CDR1 MNHEY, CDR2 SVGAGI.

A single count supports this clone. This chain joins TRBV5-1 and TRBJ1-2; a weak D match, TRBD1 (6 bases). V was trimmed by 4 bases and J by 2 bases, leaving 18 bases between them. The CDR3 has 16 residues. Germline CDR1 and CDR2: SGHRS and YFSETQ. DNA for the CDR3: TGCGCCAGCAGCCCCCCCGGACAGCCCGGAAACTATGGCTACACCTTC. Amino acid sequence: CASSPPGQPGNYGYTF.

Worth noting for this clone: Its ends do not fully match the called genes, so a read error is possible. CDR3 region: CAGSLFRAPGTEAFF. As DNA, the CDR3 is TGTGCCGGTAGTCTATTCAGGGCCCCGGGCACTGAAGCTTTCTTT. V usage is TRBV19 and J usage is TRBJ1-1, with D maybe TRBD1 (5 bases). This CDR3 region has 15 residues. Germline V gene lookup returns CDR1 LNHDA and CDR2 SQIVND (reference sequence).

The rearrangement links TRBV5-1 to TRBJ1-1, with TRBD1 identical over 8 bases. Germline V gives CDR1 SGHRS, CDR2 YFSETQ. The CDR3 has 16 residues. J was trimmed by 0 bases and V by 3 bases; bases with no gene match: 7. CDR3 DNA: TGCGCCAGCAGCTCTCGGACAGGGAAGATGAACACTGAAGCTTTCTTT. Its translation: CASSSRTGKMNTEAFF.

V and J are TRBV27 and TRBJ2-7; TRBD2 matches at 7 bases. Losses at the gene ends were 1 base for V and 4 bases for J; bases not matched to a gene: 16. In germline, CDR1 is MNHEY, CDR2 SMNVEV (reference sequence). The CDR3 sequence is 18 residues long. Here the CDR3 reads CASSLFFGTAGRVYEQYF. CDR3 in DNA: TGTGCCAGCAGTTTATTTTTCGGGACTGCAGGGAGGGTTTACGAGCAGTACTTC.

V is TRBV30 and J is TRBJ1-3; 7 nucleotides align to TRBD1. This CDR3 is built from 13 residues. Trimming took 6 bases from V and 4 from J; bases not matched to a gene: 6. Germline CDR1 reads GTSNPN; CDR2 reads SVGIG (reference sequence). In DNA, the CDR3 is TGTGCCTGCTCGACAGGGCCCGGAAACACCATATATTTT. Translation gives CACSTGPGNTIYF. Variable domain in full (rest from reference TRBV30 and TRBJ1-3): SQTIHQWPATLVQPVGSPLSLECTVEGTSNPNLYWYRQAAGRGLQLLFYSVGIGQISSEVPQNLSASRPQDRQFILSSKKLLLSDSGFYLCACSTGPGNTIYFGEGSWLTVV.

J is TRBJ1-1 and V is TRBV11-1; D possibly corresponds to TRBD1 (6 bases). Trimming cost V 0 bases and J 2 bases, with 16 bases left between them. The CDR3 sequence is 17 residues long. CDR1 and CDR2 from the germline V gene are SGHAT and FQDESV (reference sequence). CDR3: CASSLAPQGRLNTEAFF. The CDR3 DNA follows: TGTGCCAGCAGCTTAGCGCCGCAGGGGAGATTAAACACTGAAGCTTTCTTT.

The chain couples TRBV5-4 to TRBJ1-1; TRBD1 agrees at 7 bases. V was pared by 5 bases and J by 0 bases, with 13 bases of the junction left unmatched. CDR3 length equals 17 residues. Germline V gene sequence: CDR1 SGHNT, CDR2 YYREEE (reference sequence). CDR3 residues: CASSPDGQELLNTEAFF. The CDR3 DNA follows: TGTGCCAGCAGTCCGGACGGACAGGAGCTTTTGAACACTGAAGCTTTCTTT.

The rearrangement uses TRBV9 and TRBJ1-1, with D hard to call. The germline CDR1 and CDR2 sequences are SGDLS and YYNGEE. Trimming shortened V by 4 bases and J by 3 bases, and 13 bases separated the two germline ends. This CDR3 has 14 residues. In nucleotides, the CDR3 is TGTGCCAGCAGCACGAAAGACGGGGACACTGAAGCTTTCTTT. Translated, it gives CASSTKDGDTEAFF.

This clone was seen only once. V is TRBV5-4 and J is TRBJ1-2; the match to TRBD1 covers 8 bases. Per the germline V gene, CDR1 is SGHNT and CDR2 is YYREEE (reference sequence). This CDR3 is 15 amino acids long. V lost 1 base and J lost 8; bases outside the gene matches: 10. CDR3 nucleotide sequence: TGTGCCAGCAGCTTGTCGCCAGGGGGCGCCGAGGGCTACACCTTC. It translates to CASSLSPGGAEGYTF.

This clone was picked up a small number of times. This rearrangement joins TRBV19 to TRBJ2-5; a possible D gene is TRBD1 (5 bases). Deletions cut 3 bases from V and 5 bases from J, with 13 bases between. The CDR3 is 14 amino acids. CDR1 LNHDA and CDR2 SQIVND come from the germline V gene (reference sequence). CDR3 DNA: TGTGCCAGTAGTATGGGGCAGATTAGGGAGACCCAGTACTTC. Translating it yields CASSMGQIRETQYF.

This clone appeared a few times. V and J are TRBV9 and TRBJ2-7, with D perhaps TRBD2 (7 bases). The CDR3 is 14 amino acids. The germline V and J ends were trimmed by 3 bases and 8 bases, with 18 bases remaining between them. Germline CDR1 reads SGDLS; CDR2 reads YYNGEE. CDR3 nucleotide sequence: TGTGCCAGCAGCGAGGGGGGAGGGGGGGGGAAGCAGTACTTC. This codes for CASSEGGGGGKQYF.

The CDR3 DNA reads TGTGCCAGCAGGCGCCCGGGACAGGGGCAAGAGACCCAGTACTTC. This encodes CASRRPGQGQETQYF. This sequence joins TRBV25-1 and TRBJ2-5, with 10 bases matching TRBD1. The germline V gene encodes CDR1 MGHDK and CDR2 SYGVNS. Unmatched junction bases numbered 6, after V lost 6 bases and J lost 2 bases. This CDR3 is built from 15 residues. Looking up the rest from reference TRBV25-1 and TRBJ2-5 gives the full variable domain: EADIYQTPRYLVIGTGKKITLECSQTMGHDKMYWYQQDPGMELHLIHYSYGVNSTEKGDLSSESTVSRIRTEHFPLTLESARPSHTSQYLCASRRPGQGQETQYFGPGTRLLVL.

This rearrangement joins TRBV15 to TRBJ1-6, with 8 bases matching TRBD1. V was pared by 2 bases and J by 9 bases, with 12 bases of the junction left unmatched. This CDR3 has 17 amino acids. Germline CDR1 and CDR2: LNHNV and YYDKDF (reference sequence). DNA for the CDR3: TGTGCCACCAGCAGACAATCCAGGGGGCGCGGTTCTTCACCCCTCCACTTT. Translation gives CATSRQSRGRGSSPLHF.

The J gene is TRBJ2-5, the V gene TRBV19; D possibly corresponds to TRBD2 (6 bases). Trimming cost V 7 bases and J 2 bases, with 17 bases left between them. This CDR3 has 15 residues. CDR1 is LNHDA, CDR2 SQIVND, per germline (reference sequence). The CDR3: CASTSSRDSQETQYF. CDR3 nucleotides: TGTGCCAGTACAAGTTCCCGGGACTCACAAGAGACCCAGTACTTC.

The chain has TRBV6-6 and TRBJ2-2; possibly TRBD1 for D (6 bases). CDR3 length equals 15 residues. The V and J ends lost 6 bases and 0 bases respectively, with 11 bases between them. CDR1 and CDR2 from the germline V gene are MNHNY and SVGAGI (reference sequence). Here the CDR3 DNA reads TGTGCCAGCAGCCGCAGGGGACCGAACACCGGGGAGCTGTTTTTT. Translating gives CASSRRGPNTGELFF.

This clone occurred once. The chain employs TRBV11-3 and TRBJ2-3; no reliable D call. V was shortened by 6 bases and J by 5 bases, with 6 bases between the two germline ends. Germline-derived CDR1 and CDR2 are SGHNT and YENEEA. The CDR3 consists of 11 residues. The CDR3 is CASSVIDTQYF. CDR3 in DNA: TGTGCCAGCAGTGTCATAGATACGCAGTATTTT.

The CDR3 here is CSVDSQGFGGTEAFF. For the CDR3, the DNA is TGCAGCGTTGATTCACAGGGGTTTGGTGGCACTGAAGCTTTCTTT. This chain links TRBV29-1 with TRBJ1-1, with TRBD1 matching 7 bases. Germline CDR1 SQVTM, CDR2 ANQGSEA. CDR3 length: 15 residues. V was clipped by 3 bases and J by 4 bases; unmatched bases: 11.

V usage is TRBV7-2 and J usage is TRBJ2-7, with D uncertain. Germline CDR1 reads SGHTA; CDR2 reads FQGNSA. This CDR3 has 16 amino acids. V was clipped by 1 base and J by 2 bases, with 15 bases between them. Here the CDR3 reads CASSLVSSSVAYEQYF. The CDR3 DNA is TGTGCCAGCAGCTTAGTATCTTCGTCGGTGGCCTACGAGCAGTACTTC.

The rearrangement uses TRBV29-1 and TRBJ1-2; 7 nucleotides align to TRBD1. The CDR3 covers 13 residues. V lost 7 bases and J lost 1; bases outside the gene matches: 6. From germline, CDR1 is SQVTM and CDR2 ANQGSEA. This CDR3 is CSGWDSSNYGYTF. In DNA form, the CDR3 reads TGCAGCGGTTGGGACAGTAGTAACTATGGCTACACCTTC.

CDR3 protein: CASSQAPGLSYEQYF. CDR3 nucleotides: TGCGCCAGCAGCCAAGCGCCAGGCCTCTCCTACGAGCAGTACTTC. The chain is built from TRBV4-1 and TRBJ2-7; the D is unclear. With 1 base removed from V and 0 bases from J, the gap between germline ends came to 10 bases. Germline V CDR1 and CDR2: MGHRA, YSYEKL. The CDR3 sequence is 15 residues long.

V is TRBV4-3 and J is TRBJ2-6; 8 bases align to TRBD1. CDR1 LGHNA and CDR2 YSLEER come from the germline V gene. There are 20 residues in the CDR3. Unmatched junction bases numbered 13, after V lost 0 bases and J lost 3 bases. CDR3 coding DNA: TGCGCCAGCAGCCAAGATCTTCCAGACCGAGGGACAGGTGGGGCCAACGTCCTGACTTTC. It specifies CASSQDLPDRGTGGANVLTF.

This chain connects TRBV29-1 to TRBJ1-2, with 7 bases matching TRBD1. V lost 4 bases and J lost 5; bases outside the gene matches: 7. CDR3 length: 13 amino acids. Per germline, CDR1 SQVTM and CDR2 ANQGSEA. The CDR3 sequence is CSVVVGQNYGYTF. The CDR3 nucleotides are TGCAGCGTTGTGGTGGGACAGAATTATGGCTACACCTTC.

DNA for the CDR3: TGTGCCAGCAGTTTAGGGTTGAACAGGGGAAGGGCCGGGGAGCTGTTTTTT. This encodes CASSLGLNRGRAGELFF. The chain is built from TRBV27 and TRBJ2-2; 7 positions agree with TRBD1. The CDR3 is 17 amino acids. The germline V gene encodes CDR1 MNHEY and CDR2 SMNVEV (reference sequence). After removal of 2 bases from V and 6 bases from J, the junction contained 12 bases not matched to a gene.

In its sample, this clone was seen a few times. This chain uses TRBV5-5 with TRBJ2-1, with 11 bases identical to TRBD2. The CDR3 length is 17 residues. The J segment lost 0 bases and the V segment lost 3 bases, leaving 5 bases of the junction unmatched. The germline V gene has CDR1 SGHKS and CDR2 YYEKEE (reference sequence). Here the CDR3 reads CASSSGLADLSYNEQFF. CDR3 in DNA: TGTGCCAGCAGCTCGGGACTAGCGGACCTCTCCTACAATGAGCAGTTCTTC.

J is TRBJ2-5 and V is TRBV9; TRBD1 aligns across 9 bases. V shed 2 bases and J 1 base; nucleotides not matched to a gene: 6. The CDR3 loop spans 16 amino acids. Germline V gene lookup returns CDR1 SGDLS and CDR2 YYNGEE. CDR3 bases: TGTGCCAGCAGCGTTCAGGACAGGGGTCGCCAAGAGACCCAGTACTTC. Residues: CASSVQDRGRQETQYF.

The gene calls are TRBV4-1 and TRBJ2-3; no clear D gene. The CDR3 is 12 residues long. From germline, CDR1 is MGHRA and CDR2 YSYEKL. Trimming removed 6 bases at V and 6 bases at J, with 10 bases between. In DNA form, the CDR3 reads TGCGCCAGCAGTCTAGACCGGGATACGCAGTATTTT. Protein: CASSLDRDTQYF.